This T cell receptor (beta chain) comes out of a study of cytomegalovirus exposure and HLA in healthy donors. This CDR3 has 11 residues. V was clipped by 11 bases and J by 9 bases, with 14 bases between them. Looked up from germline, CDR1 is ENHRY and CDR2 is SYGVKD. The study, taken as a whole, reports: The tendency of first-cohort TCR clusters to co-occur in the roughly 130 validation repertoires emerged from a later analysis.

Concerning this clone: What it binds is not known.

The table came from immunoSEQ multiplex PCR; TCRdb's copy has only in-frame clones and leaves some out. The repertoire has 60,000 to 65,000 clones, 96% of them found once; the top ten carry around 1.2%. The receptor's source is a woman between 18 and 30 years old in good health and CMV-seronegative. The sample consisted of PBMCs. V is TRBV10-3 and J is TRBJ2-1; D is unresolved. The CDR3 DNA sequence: TGTGCCGTCCAACAGTTCGGTGAGCAGTTCTTC. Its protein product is CAVQQFGEQFF.